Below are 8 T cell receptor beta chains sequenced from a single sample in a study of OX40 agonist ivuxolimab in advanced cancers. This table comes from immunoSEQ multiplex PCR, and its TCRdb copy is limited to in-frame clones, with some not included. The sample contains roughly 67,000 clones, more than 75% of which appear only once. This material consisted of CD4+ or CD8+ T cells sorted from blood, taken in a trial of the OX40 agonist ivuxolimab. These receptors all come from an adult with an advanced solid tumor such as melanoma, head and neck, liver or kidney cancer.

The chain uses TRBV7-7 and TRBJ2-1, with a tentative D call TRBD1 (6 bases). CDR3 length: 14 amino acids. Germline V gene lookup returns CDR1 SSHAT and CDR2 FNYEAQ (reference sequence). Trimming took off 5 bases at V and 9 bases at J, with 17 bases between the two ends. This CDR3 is CASSPNRAFGEQFF. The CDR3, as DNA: TGTGCCAGCAGCCCGAACAGGGCTTTTGGTGAGCAGTTCTTC. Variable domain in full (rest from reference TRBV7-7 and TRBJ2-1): GAGVSQSPRYKVTKRGQDVTLRCDPISSHATLYWYQQALGQGPEFLTYFNYEAQPDKSGLPSDRFSAERPEGSISTLTIQRTEQRDSAMYRCASSPNRAFGEQFFGPGTRLTVL.

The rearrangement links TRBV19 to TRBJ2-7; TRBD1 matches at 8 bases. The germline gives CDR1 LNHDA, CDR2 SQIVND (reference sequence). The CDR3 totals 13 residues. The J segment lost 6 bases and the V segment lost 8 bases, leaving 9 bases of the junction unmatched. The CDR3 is CASHGQGEGEQYF. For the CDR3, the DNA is TGTGCCAGTCATGGACAGGGTGAGGGCGAGCAGTACTTC.

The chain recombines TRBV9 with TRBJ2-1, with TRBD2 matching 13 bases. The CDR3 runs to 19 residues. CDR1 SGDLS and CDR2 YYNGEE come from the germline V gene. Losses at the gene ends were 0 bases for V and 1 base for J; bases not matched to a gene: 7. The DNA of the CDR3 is TGTGCCAGCAGCGTAGAGGGGACTAGCGGGATTTCTTCCTACAATGAGCAGTTCTTC. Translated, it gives CASSVEGTSGISSYNEQFF.

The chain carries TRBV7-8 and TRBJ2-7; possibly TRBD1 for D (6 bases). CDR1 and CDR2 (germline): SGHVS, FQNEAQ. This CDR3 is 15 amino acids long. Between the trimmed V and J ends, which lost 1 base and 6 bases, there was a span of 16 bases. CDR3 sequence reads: CASSLVSGRGSEQYF. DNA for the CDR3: TGTGCCAGCAGCTTAGTTTCTGGCAGGGGATCCGAGCAGTACTTC.

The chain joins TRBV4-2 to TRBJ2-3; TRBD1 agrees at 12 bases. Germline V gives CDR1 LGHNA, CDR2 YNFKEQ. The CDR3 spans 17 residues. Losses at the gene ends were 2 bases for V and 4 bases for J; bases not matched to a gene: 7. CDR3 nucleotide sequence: TGTGCCAGCAGCCAAAAGTCCGGGACAGGGGGCGCAGATACGCAGTATTTT. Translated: CASSQKSGTGGADTQYF.

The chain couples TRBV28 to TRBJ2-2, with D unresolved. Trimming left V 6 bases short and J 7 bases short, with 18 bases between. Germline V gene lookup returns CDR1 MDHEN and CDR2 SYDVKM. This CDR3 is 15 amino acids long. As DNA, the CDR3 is TGTGCCAGCAGCCCACCGGGTCCCAAGGGCGGGGAGCTGTTTTTT. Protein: CASSPPGPKGGELFF.

DNA for the CDR3: TGTGCCAGTTCTAGCGGGAGAAACCCAAACACCGGGGAGCTGTTTTTT. Amino acid sequence: CASSSGRNPNTGELFF. V usage is TRBV19 and J usage is TRBJ2-2; 10 bases agree with TRBD2. This CDR3 spans 16 amino acids. V shed 8 bases and J 2 bases; nucleotides not matched to a gene: 8. Germline lookup yields CDR1 LNHDA and CDR2 SQIVND (reference sequence).

Here the CDR3 reads CASSEGGVYEQYF. CDR3 bases: TGTGCCAGCAGTGAAGGTGGGGTCTACGAGCAGTACTTC. The chain recombines TRBV6-1 with TRBJ2-7; D unclear. The V and J ends lost 1 base and 3 bases respectively, with 7 bases between them. The length of the CDR3 is 13 residues. Germline V gives CDR1 MNHNS, CDR2 SASEGT.